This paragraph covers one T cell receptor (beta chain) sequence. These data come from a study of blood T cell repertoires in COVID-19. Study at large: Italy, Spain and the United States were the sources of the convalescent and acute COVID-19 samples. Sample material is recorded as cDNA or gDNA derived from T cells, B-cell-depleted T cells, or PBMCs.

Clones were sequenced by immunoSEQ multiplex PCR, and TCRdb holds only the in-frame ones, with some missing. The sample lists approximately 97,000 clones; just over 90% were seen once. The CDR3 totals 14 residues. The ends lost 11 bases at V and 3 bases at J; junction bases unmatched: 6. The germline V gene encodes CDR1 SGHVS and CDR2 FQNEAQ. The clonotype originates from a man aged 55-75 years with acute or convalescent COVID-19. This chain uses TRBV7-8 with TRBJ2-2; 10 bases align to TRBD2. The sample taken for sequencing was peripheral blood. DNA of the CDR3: TGTGCCGGAGCGGGGGGGAAGTACACCGGGGAGCTGTTTTTT. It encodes CAGAGGKYTGELFF.